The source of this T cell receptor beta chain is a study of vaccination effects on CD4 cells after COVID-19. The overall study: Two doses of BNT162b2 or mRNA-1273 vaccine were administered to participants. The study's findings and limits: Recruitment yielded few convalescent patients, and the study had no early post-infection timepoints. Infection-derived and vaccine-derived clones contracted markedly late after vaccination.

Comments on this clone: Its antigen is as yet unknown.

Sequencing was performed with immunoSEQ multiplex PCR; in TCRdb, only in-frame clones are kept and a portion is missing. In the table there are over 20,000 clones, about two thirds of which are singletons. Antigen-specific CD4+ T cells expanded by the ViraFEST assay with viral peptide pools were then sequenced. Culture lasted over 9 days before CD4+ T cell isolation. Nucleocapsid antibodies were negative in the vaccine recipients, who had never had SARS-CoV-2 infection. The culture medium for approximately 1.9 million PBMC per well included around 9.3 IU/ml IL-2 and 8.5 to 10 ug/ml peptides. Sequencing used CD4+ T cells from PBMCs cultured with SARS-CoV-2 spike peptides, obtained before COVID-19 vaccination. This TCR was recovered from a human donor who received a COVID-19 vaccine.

The CDR3 DNA reads as TGCAGTGCTAGTAGGGTCAGGGCGAACACTGAAGCTTTCTTT. This gives the protein CSASRVRANTEAFF. The rearrangement joins TRBV20-1 to TRBJ1-1; perhaps TRBD1 as D (5 bases). The length of the CDR3 is 14 residues. V lost 3 bases and J 1 base, leaving 12 bases between the germline ends. Germline assignment: CDR1 DFQATT and CDR2 SNEGSKA (reference sequence).